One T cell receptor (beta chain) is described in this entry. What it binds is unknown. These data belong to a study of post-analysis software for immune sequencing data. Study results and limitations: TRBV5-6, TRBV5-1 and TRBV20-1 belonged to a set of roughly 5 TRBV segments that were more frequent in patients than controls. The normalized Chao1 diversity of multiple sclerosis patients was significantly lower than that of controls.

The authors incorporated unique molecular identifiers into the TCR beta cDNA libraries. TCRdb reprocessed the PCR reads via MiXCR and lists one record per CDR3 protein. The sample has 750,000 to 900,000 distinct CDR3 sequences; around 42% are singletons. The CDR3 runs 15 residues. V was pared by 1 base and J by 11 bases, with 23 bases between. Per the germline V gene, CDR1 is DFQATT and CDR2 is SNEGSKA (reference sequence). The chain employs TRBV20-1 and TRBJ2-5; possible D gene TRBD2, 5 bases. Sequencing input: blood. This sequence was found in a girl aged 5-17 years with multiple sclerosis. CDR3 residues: CSARANRDFYNEQYF. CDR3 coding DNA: TGCAGTGCTAGAGCCAACCGGGATTTTTACAATGAGCAGTACTTC.